Listed below are T cell receptor beta chains from one sample, sequenced in a study of technical replicates of blood from a few donors. TCRdb's table, derived via immunoSEQ multiplex PCR, lists solely in-frame clones and lacks some. This sample carries some 89,000 clones, over 85% of them seen once, and the ten largest clones take 0.33%. Material: T cells isolated from PBMCs. The receptor set was obtained from a human donor in good health. CDR3s include the opening cysteine and the closing phenylalanine or tryptophan. A D gene is named only where the DNA matches it firmly. Not every row has a clone size; where given, it reads once, few, many or a size class.

clone size	D gene	V gene	J gene	CDR3 DNA	CDR3 protein
-	-	TRBV4-3	TRBJ1-3	TGCGCCAGCAGCTCAGTCGCCTCTGGAAACACCATATATTTT	CASSSVASGNTIYF
-	TRBD1	TRBV25-1	TRBJ1-6	TGTGCCAGCAGCGGGACAGGCTACTCACCCCTCCACTTT	CASSGTGYSPLHF
-	-	TRBV5-4	TRBJ1-4	TGTGCCAGCAGCCGTGGACAGCTTAATGAAAAACTGTTTTTT	CASSRGQLNEKLFF
-	-	TRBV13	TRBJ1-1	TGTGCCAGCGCGAACAGGGCAGGGAGGAACACTGAAGCTTTCTTT	CASANRAGRNTEAFF
-	TRBD1	TRBV19	TRBJ2-1	TGTGCCAGTAGTATATGGGGGACAGCCTACAATGAGCAGTTCTTC	CASSIWGTAYNEQFF
once	-	TRBV21-1	TRBJ2-7	TGTGCCAGCAGCAAAAAACCTACTGCTCGACAGGAGCCCTACGAGCAGTACTTC	CASSKKPTARQEPYEQYF
-	-	TRBV7-9	TRBJ1-1	TGTGCCAGCAGACCACGAGACAGCCTAAACCTCCTTGGTGAAGCTTTCTTT	CASRPRDSLNLLGEAFF
-	-	TRBV9	TRBJ2-2	TGTGCCAGCAGGTTTAGTATGAACACCGGGGAGCTGTTTTTT	CASRFSMNTGELFF
-	-	TRBV11-3	TRBJ2-5	TGTGCCAGCAGCTTAGTAGCCGGAACTGAGACCCAGTACTTC	CASSLVAGTETQYF
-	TRBD1	TRBV27	TRBJ2-7	TGTGCCAGCAGCTCCCCGGGACAGGGCTCCTACGAGCAGTACTTC	CASSSPGQGSYEQYF